The clone carrying this T cell receptor beta chain was observed a single time. The antigen is not known. This sample stems from a study of cytomegalovirus exposure and HLA in healthy donors. Study context: Caucasian-associated ancestry cluster membership applied to less than 85% of under 450 genotyped donors.

CDR1 and CDR2 from the germline V gene are SEHNR and FQNEAQ (reference sequence). Trimming removed 1 base from V and 4 bases from J, with 7 bases in between. The CDR3 length is 13 residues. General study results and limits: In a later analysis, TCR beta V- and J-gene trimming showed a link to a missense DCLRE1C variant. According to a later analysis, donors in an Asian-associated ancestry cluster reportedly had fewer N-insertions than the approximately 670-donor mean.

PCR was performed using 60 Vbeta and 13 Jbeta primers. Only in-frame clones appear in the TCRdb table, and some are missing; sequencing was by immunoSEQ multiplex PCR. The sample consists of about 68,000 clones, 75% to 85% of them appearing once. Source material: PBMCs. The chain joins TRBV7-9 to TRBJ1-1; no definite D call. The sequence derives from a human donor in good health. In DNA form, the CDR3 reads TGTGCCAGCAGCTTAGTCGAGCGCACTGAAGCTTTCTTT. Amino acids: CASSLVERTEAFF. Variable domain in full (rest from reference TRBV7-9 and TRBJ1-1): DTGVSQNPRHKITKRGQNVTFRCDPISEHNRLYWYRQTLGQGPEFLTYFQNEAQLEKSRLLSDRFSAERPKGSFSTLEIQRTEQGDSAMYLCASSLVERTEAFFGQGTRLTVV.